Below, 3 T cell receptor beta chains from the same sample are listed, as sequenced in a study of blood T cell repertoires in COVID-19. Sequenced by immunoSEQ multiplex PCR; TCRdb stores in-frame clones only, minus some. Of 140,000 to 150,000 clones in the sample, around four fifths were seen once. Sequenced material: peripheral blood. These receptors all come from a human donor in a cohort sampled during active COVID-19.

DNA of the CDR3: TGTGCCAGCAGCTCCAATCCCGGAGGCTCTGGAAACACCATATATTTT. This sequence encodes CASSSNPGGSGNTIYF. The rearrangement uses TRBV5-5 and TRBJ1-3, with D unresolved. This CDR3 region has 16 residues. CDR1 SGHKS and CDR2 YYEKEE come from the germline V gene (reference sequence). V was pared by 3 bases and J by 0 bases, with 13 bases between. Looking up the rest from reference TRBV5-5 and TRBJ1-3 gives the full variable domain: DAGVTQSPTHLIKTRGQQVTLRCSPISGHKSVSWYQQVLGQGPQFIFQYYEKEERGRGNFPDRFSARQFPNYSSELNVNALLLGDSALYLCASSSNPGGSGNTIYFGEGSWLTVV.

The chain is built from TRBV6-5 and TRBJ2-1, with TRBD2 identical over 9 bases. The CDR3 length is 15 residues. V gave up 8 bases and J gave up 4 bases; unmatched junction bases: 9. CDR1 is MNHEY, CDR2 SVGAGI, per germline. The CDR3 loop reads CASQVLAGRYNEQFF. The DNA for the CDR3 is TGTGCCAGCCAAGTACTAGCGGGCAGATACAATGAGCAGTTCTTC.

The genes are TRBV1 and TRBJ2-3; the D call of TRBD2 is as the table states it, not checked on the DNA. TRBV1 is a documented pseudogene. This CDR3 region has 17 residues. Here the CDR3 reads CTSSQDVSGRSTDTQYF. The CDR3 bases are TGCACCAGCAGCCAAGATGTCAGCGGGAGGAGCACAGATACGCAGTATTTT.